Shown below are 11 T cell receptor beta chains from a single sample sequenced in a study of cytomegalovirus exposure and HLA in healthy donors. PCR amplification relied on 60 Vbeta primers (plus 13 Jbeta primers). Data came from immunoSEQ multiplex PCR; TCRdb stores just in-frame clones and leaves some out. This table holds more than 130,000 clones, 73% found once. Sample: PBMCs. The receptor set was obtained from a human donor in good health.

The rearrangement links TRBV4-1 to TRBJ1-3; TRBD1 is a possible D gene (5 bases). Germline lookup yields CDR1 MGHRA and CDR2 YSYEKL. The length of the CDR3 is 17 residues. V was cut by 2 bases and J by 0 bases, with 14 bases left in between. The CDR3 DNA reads TGCGCCAGCAGCCAAATCCTAACAGGTTACTCTGGAAACACCATATATTTT. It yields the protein CASSQILTGYSGNTIYF.

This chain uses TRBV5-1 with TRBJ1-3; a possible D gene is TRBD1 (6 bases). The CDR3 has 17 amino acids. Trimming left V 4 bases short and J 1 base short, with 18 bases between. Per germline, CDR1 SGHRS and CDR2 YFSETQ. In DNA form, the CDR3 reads TGCGCCAGCAGCCTATCAGGGAGGGGGGAATCTGGAAACACCATATATTTT. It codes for CASSLSGRGESGNTIYF.

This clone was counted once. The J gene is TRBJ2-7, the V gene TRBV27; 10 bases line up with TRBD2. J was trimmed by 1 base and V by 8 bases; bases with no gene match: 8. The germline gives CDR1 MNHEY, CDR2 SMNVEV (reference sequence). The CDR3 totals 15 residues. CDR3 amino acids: CASAAGTSASYEQYF. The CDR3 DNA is TGTGCCAGCGCGGCCGGGACTAGCGCATCCTACGAGCAGTACTTC.

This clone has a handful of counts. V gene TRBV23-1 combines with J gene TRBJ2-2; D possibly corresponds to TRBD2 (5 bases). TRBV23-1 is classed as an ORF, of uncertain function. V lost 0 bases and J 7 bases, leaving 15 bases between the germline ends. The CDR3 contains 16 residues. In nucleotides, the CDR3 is TGCGCCAGCAGTCAATCGAGGGCAGGTGTCATCGGGGAGCTGTTTTTT. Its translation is CASSQSRAGVIGELFF.

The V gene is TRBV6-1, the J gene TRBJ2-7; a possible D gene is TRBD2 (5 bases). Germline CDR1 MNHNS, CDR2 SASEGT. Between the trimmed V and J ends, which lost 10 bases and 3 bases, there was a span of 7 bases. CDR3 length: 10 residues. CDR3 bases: TGTGCCATACTAGGCTACGAGCAGTACTTC. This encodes CAILGYEQYF.

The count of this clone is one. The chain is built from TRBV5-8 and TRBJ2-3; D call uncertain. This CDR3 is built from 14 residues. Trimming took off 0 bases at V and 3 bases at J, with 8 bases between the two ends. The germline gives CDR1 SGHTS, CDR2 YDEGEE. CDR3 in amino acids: CASSLATGTDTQYF. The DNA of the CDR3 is TGTGCCAGCAGCTTGGCCACCGGGACAGATACGCAGTATTTT.

The CDR3: CASSKVSGGGRDSNYGYTF. CDR3 DNA: TGTGCCAGCAGCAAAGTAAGCGGGGGCGGCAGGGACTCTAACTATGGCTACACCTTC. J is TRBJ1-2 and V is TRBV21-1. TRBV21-1 is noted as a pseudogene. The CDR3 is 19 residues long.

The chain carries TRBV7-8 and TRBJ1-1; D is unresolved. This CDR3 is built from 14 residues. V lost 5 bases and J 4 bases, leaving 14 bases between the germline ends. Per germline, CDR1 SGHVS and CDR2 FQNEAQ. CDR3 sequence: CASSPPGRGTEAFF. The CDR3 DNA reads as TGTGCCAGCAGCCCCCCCGGTCGTGGCACTGAAGCTTTCTTT.

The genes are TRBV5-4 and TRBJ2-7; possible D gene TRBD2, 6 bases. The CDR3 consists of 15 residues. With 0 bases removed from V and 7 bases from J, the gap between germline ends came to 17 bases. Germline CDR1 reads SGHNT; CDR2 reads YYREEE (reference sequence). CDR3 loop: CASSLGLTSFQEQYF. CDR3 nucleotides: TGTGCCAGCAGCTTGGGGCTGACTAGTTTCCAGGAGCAGTACTTC. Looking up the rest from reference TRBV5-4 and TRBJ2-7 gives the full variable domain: ETGVTQSPTHLIKTRGQQVTLRCSSQSGHNTVSWYQQALGQGPQFIFQYYREEENGRGNFPPRFSGLQFPNYSSELNVNALELDDSALYLCASSLGLTSFQEQYFGPGTRLTVT.

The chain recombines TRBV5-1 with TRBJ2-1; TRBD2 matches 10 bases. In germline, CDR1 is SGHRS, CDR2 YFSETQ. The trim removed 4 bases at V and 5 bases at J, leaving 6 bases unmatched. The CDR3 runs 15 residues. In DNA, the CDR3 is TGCGCCAGCAGCATACGGACTAGCGGTAACAATGAGCAGTTCTTC. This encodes CASSIRTSGNNEQFF.

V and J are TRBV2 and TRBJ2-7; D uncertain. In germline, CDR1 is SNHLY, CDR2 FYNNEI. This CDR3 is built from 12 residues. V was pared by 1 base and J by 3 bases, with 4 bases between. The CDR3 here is CASSEVGYEQYF. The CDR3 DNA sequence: TGTGCCAGCAGTGAAGTCGGCTACGAGCAGTACTTC.